The TCR beta chain described here comes from a study of CD8+CD57+ T cells in acquired aplastic anemia. V lost 8 bases and J lost 5, with 18 bases in between. The V gene's germline CDR1 is SNHLY and CDR2 FYNNEI. The CDR3 is 14 amino acids. Previously, flow cytometry had revealed CD8+CD57+ cell expansion in the patients chosen for sequencing. The study sampled blood from patients who had received no therapy. TCR beta VDJ and CDR3 profiling used genomic DNA as template. TCRdb redid the calling of the reads with MiXCR, one entry per CDR3 protein. The sample consists of 150,000 or so distinct CDR3 sequences, about 50% of them appearing once.

The V call is TRBV2, the J call TRBJ2-5; D possibly uses TRBD1 or TRBD2 (5 bases each). This TCR was sampled from a human donor with aplastic anemia. Sample: sorted CD4+, CD8+, or CD8+CD57+ T cells (not recorded which) from PBMCs. The CDR3 sequence is CASVVLRGRETQYF. The CDR3 bases are TGTGCCAGCGTAGTCTTGAGGGGTAGGGAGACCCAGTACTTC.